This T cell receptor beta chain was profiled in a study of CD8+ T cells in alopecia areata. The V end lost 5 bases, the J end lost 2 bases, and 12 bases lay between the germline ends. The CDR3 has 14 residues. Germline V lookup: CDR1 PRHDT, CDR2 FYEKMQ (reference sequence). Treatment given: oral pan-JAK inhibitor, 5-10 mg twice daily. This clone came up once. Its antigen is not known. cDNA serving as the sequencing template came from extracted, reverse transcribed RNA. Libraries were prepared by immunoSEQ multiplex PCR; TCRdb keeps only in-frame clonotypes and omits some of them. The data contain about 200,000 clones, 55% to 70% of them singletons. Findings and caveats of the study: Administration of tofacitinib significantly diminished scalp clonality and expanded CD8+ clones within the top 100.

The clonotype was recovered from a human donor with alopecia areata. The chain couples TRBV13 to TRBJ1-1; possible D gene TRBD1, 5 bases. The material sequenced was CD4+ T cells sorted from blood, taken at week 4, from a patient treated with tofacitinib. In DNA, the CDR3 is TGTGCCAGCAGCACCAGGGACGTAAACACTGAAGCTTTCTTT. It translates to CASSTRDVNTEAFF.